Below, 21 T cell receptor beta chains from the same sample are listed, as sequenced in a study of blood T cell repertoires in COVID-19. Data came from immunoSEQ multiplex PCR; TCRdb stores just in-frame clones and leaves some out. The table shows 98,000 or so clones, with roughly 82% occurring only once. Sequencing used peripheral blood. Receptors originate from a man aged 55 to 70 with acute or convalescent COVID-19.

This clone occurred once. This chain links TRBV2 with TRBJ2-7; TRBD1 aligns across 9 bases. The V and J ends lost 2 bases and 5 bases, in that order; junction bases with no gene match: 13. Germline-derived CDR1 and CDR2 are SNHLY and FYNNEI. The CDR3 runs to 17 residues. CDR3 loop: CASSEYYPGQGENEQYF. DNA for the CDR3: TGTGCCAGCAGTGAATATTACCCGGGACAGGGTGAAAACGAGCAGTACTTC.

Here the CDR3 reads CASSPRQEAGYTF. CDR3 DNA sequence: TGTGCCAGCAGCCCAAGACAGGAAGCCGGCTACACCTTC. The V and J genes are TRBV9 and TRBJ1-2; tentative D call: TRBD1 (6 bases). Germline V gene sequence: CDR1 SGDLS, CDR2 YYNGEE. V was clipped by 4 bases and J by 8 bases, with 15 bases between them. The CDR3 has 13 residues.

The chain recombines TRBV6-5 with TRBJ2-5, with TRBD2 matching over 9 bases. The germline CDR1 and CDR2 sequences are MNHEY and SVGAGI. CDR3 length: 15 amino acids. V lost 8 bases to trimming and J lost 3 bases; unmatched junction nucleotides: 10. In nucleotides, the CDR3 is TGTGCCAGCTCCACCCGCGGGGGGGATAAAGAGACCCAGTACTTC. Translation: CASSTRGGDKETQYF.

The chain uses TRBV3-1 (or the pseudogene TRBV3-2) and TRBJ1-1; 7 bases fit TRBD1. Per the germline V gene, CDR1 is LGHDT and CDR2 is YNNKEL (reference sequence). The CDR3 runs to 14 residues. Germline trimming cut 6 bases from V and 1 base from J; bases unmatched to any gene: 5. This CDR3 reads CASRDNRGNTEAFF. The CDR3 DNA sequence: TGTGCCAGCAGGGATAACAGGGGGAACACTGAAGCTTTCTTT.

CDR3 DNA sequence: TGTGCCAGCACCGGACAGGGCTATGGCTACACCTTC. This sequence encodes CASTGQGYGYTF. This chain links TRBV11-2 with TRBJ1-2, with TRBD1 matching 8 bases. The length of the CDR3 is 12 residues. J was trimmed by 4 bases and V by 7 bases; bases with no gene match: 2. Looked up from germline, CDR1 is SGHAT and CDR2 is FQNNGV.

The count of this clone is one. The rearrangement joins TRBV20-1 to TRBJ1-1; D not resolved. The CDR3 runs to 11 residues. CDR1 is DFQATT and CDR2 is SNEGSKA in the germline V gene (reference sequence). V dropped 3 bases and J dropped 8 bases, with 10 bases sitting between them. The CDR3 sequence: CSASNNLEAFF. The CDR3 DNA follows: TGCAGTGCTAGTAACAATTTAGAAGCTTTCTTT.

CDR3 residues: CASSRGMRTEAFF. The CDR3 DNA follows: TGCGCCAGCAGCCGAGGTATGAGGACAGAAGCTTTCTTT. V gene TRBV4-3 combines with J gene TRBJ1-1, with a possible D match to TRBD1 (5 bases). Germline V gene lookup returns CDR1 LGHNA and CDR2 YSLEER. The CDR3 is made up of 13 amino acids. V lost 4 bases, J lost 8 bases, and 14 bases lay in between.

This chain connects TRBV6-5 to TRBJ2-3; TRBD2 matches at 7 bases. The CDR3 is 15 residues long. Germline assignment: CDR1 MNHEY and CDR2 SVGAGI. Germline trimming cut 7 bases from V and 0 bases from J; bases unmatched to any gene: 7. CDR3: CASTSRGISTDTQYF. The CDR3 region has the DNA TGTGCCAGCACCTCGCGGGGGATCAGCACAGATACGCAGTATTTT.

The rearrangement joins TRBV29-1 to TRBJ1-2, with 7 bases aligning to TRBD1. V lost 7 bases to trimming and J lost 3 bases; unmatched junction nucleotides: 8. Germline-derived CDR1 and CDR2 are SQVTM and ANQGSEA. The CDR3 extends over 13 amino acids. The CDR3 here is CSAFSGTDYGYTF. The CDR3 nucleotides are TGCAGCGCCTTCTCCGGGACAGACTATGGCTACACCTTC. The variable domain in full, completed from reference TRBV29-1 and TRBJ1-2, reads SAVISQKPSRDICQRGTSLTIQCQVDSQVTMMFWYRQQPGQSLTLIATANQGSEATYESGFVIDKFPISRPNLTFSTLTVSNMSPEDSSIYLCSAFSGTDYGYTFGSGTRLTVV.

This chain joins TRBV7-9 and TRBJ1-6; D gene unclear. This CDR3 has 14 residues. Trimming removed 3 bases from V and 7 bases from J, with 10 bases in between. CDR1 and CDR2 from the germline V gene are SEHNR and FQNEAQ (reference sequence). CDR3 protein: CASSLELSNSPLHF. The CDR3 coding sequence is TGTGCCAGCAGCTTGGAGCTTTCAAATTCACCCCTCCACTTT.

The V call is TRBV12-3 or TRBV12-4, the J call TRBJ1-2; unclear D gene. Trimming stripped 2 bases from V and 2 bases from J, with 6 bases between. The CDR3 is made up of 13 amino acids. This CDR3 reads CASSLLRNYGYTF. CDR3 bases: TGTGCCAGCAGTTTACTACGGAACTATGGCTACACCTTC.

The rearrangement links TRBV7-9 to TRBJ2-7; D remains ambiguous. Germline CDR1 SEHNR, CDR2 FQNEAQ (reference sequence). The CDR3 has 14 residues. Trimming took 1 base from V and 3 from J, leaving 10 bases between them. CDR3 DNA sequence: TGTGCCAGCAGCTTAGGTCGCCAGGTCTACGAGCAGTACTTC. It encodes CASSLGRQVYEQYF. Using reference TRBV7-9 and TRBJ2-7 for the parts outside the CDR3, the full variable domain is DTGVSQNPRHKITKRGQNVTFRCDPISEHNRLYWYRQTLGQGPEFLTYFQNEAQLEKSRLLSDRFSAERPKGSFSTLEIQRTEQGDSAMYLCASSLGRQVYEQYFGPGTRLTVT.

The sample holds one count of this clone. The chain is built from TRBV30 and TRBJ2-5; 13 bases agree with TRBD2. Unmatched junction bases numbered 8, after V lost 2 bases and J lost 5 bases. This CDR3 contains 16 residues. Germline V gives CDR1 GTSNPN, CDR2 SVGIG (reference sequence). DNA for the CDR3: TGTGCCTGGAGTAAAGGACTAGCGGGGGCGGGGGAGACCCAGTACTTC. This sequence encodes CAWSKGLAGAGETQYF. Combining the CDR3 with reference TRBV30 and TRBJ2-5 gives the whole variable domain SQTIHQWPATLVQPVGSPLSLECTVEGTSNPNLYWYRQAAGRGLQLLFYSVGIGQISSEVPQNLSASRPQDRQFILSSKKLLLSDSGFYLCAWSKGLAGAGETQYFGPGTRLLVL.

The chain recombines TRBV18 with TRBJ2-2; 8 positions match TRBD1. Trimming took 3 bases from V and 4 from J; bases not matched to a gene: 4. Germline values: CDR1 KGHSH, CDR2 LQKENI. The CDR3 extends over 15 amino acids. CDR3 amino acids: CASSPDRAGTGELFF. CDR3 nucleotides: TGTGCCAGCTCACCGGACAGGGCGGGCACCGGGGAGCTGTTTTTT.

The V and J genes are TRBV7-2 and TRBJ1-2; D is uncertain. Looked up from germline, CDR1 is SGHTA and CDR2 is FQGNSA. V lost 3 bases to trimming and J lost 1 base, with 15 bases between them. There are 16 residues in the CDR3. CDR3 bases: TGTGCCAGCAGCTTCAACTCGGGGTCTTTTAACTATGGCTACACCTTC. This gives the protein CASSFNSGSFNYGYTF.

The rearrangement links TRBV19 to TRBJ1-2; D call uncertain. The ends were cut back, 1 base at V and 2 bases at J, with 11 bases in the middle. Germline V CDR1 and CDR2: LNHDA, SQIVND (reference sequence). The length of the CDR3 is 15 residues. The CDR3 spells CASSIVSEINYGYTF. CDR3 DNA: TGTGCCAGTAGTATAGTTTCAGAAATAAACTATGGCTACACCTTC.

The rearrangement uses TRBV5-1 and TRBJ1-3; a possible D gene is TRBD1 (6 bases). V dropped 0 bases and J dropped 3 bases, with 13 bases sitting between them. The CDR3 has 16 amino acids. The V gene's germline CDR1 is SGHRS and CDR2 YFSETQ. Written as DNA, the CDR3 is TGCGCCAGCAGCTTGGACCAGGGGACGAGTGGAAACACCATATATTTT. Its translation: CASSLDQGTSGNTIYF.

The chain employs TRBV5-1 and TRBJ1-6; D not resolved. This CDR3 comprises 16 residues. CDR1 is SGHRS, CDR2 YFSETQ, per germline. Trimming took off 4 bases at V and 0 bases at J, with 11 bases between the two ends. The CDR3 loop is CASSPRGSSYNSPLHF. CDR3 DNA: TGCGCCAGCAGCCCAAGAGGGAGCTCCTATAATTCACCCCTCCACTTT.

A few counts support this clone. This chain joins TRBV5-1 and TRBJ1-1; TRBD1 agrees at 8 bases. Germline V lookup: CDR1 SGHRS, CDR2 YFSETQ. There are 19 residues in the CDR3. V shed 7 bases and J 1 base; nucleotides not matched to a gene: 21. The CDR3 coding sequence is TGCGCCAGCTTCCTAGTCCACGGACAGGGAAGGTTTGCGAACACTGAAGCTTTCTTT. This encodes CASFLVHGQGRFANTEAFF.

The chain couples TRBV20-1 to TRBJ2-1, with 8 bases lining up with TRBD2. V dropped 0 bases and J dropped 16; count of bases not matched to a gene: 5. Germline CDR1 is DFQATT and CDR2 is SNEGSKA (reference sequence). CDR3 length: 11 residues. CDR3 in DNA: TGCAGTGCTAGAGAACTAGCGGCACTATTCTTC. Translated: CSARELAALFF.

The chain has TRBV6-5 and TRBJ2-1, with 9 bases lining up with TRBD2. The V gene's germline CDR1 is MNHEY and CDR2 SVGAGI. Unmatched junction bases numbered 12, after V lost 4 bases and J lost 8 bases. CDR3 length: 16 amino acids. CDR3: CASSSLGGGVLYEQFF. The CDR3 region has the DNA TGTGCCAGCAGTTCCCTGGGCGGGGGGGTGTTATATGAGCAGTTCTTC.